One and the same sample provided the 26 T cell receptor beta chains below, sequenced in a study of blood T cells in healthy people across ages. The second PCR ran roughly 7 to 12 cycles with a sample-barcoded 5' primer and J-beta primers. TCRdb reanalysed the 5' RACE reads using MiXCR and keeps one entry per CDR3 protein. Of 650,000 to 800,000 distinct CDR3 sequences in the sample, over 40% are singletons; the top ten hold about 13%. The sequenced sample was blood. These receptor sequences come from a woman aged 80 or over in good health.

This clonotype was counted ten times or more. The chain carries TRBV25-1 and TRBJ1-4, with D possibly TRBD1 on 5 matching bases. V lost 2 bases to trimming and J lost 3 bases, with 7 bases between them. The CDR3 runs to 14 residues. Germline V gene sequence: CDR1 MGHDK, CDR2 SYGVNS. CDR3 nucleotide sequence: TGTGCCAGCAGTGAAGGGGGATCTAATGAAAAACTGTTTTTT. It yields the protein CASSEGGSNEKLFF.

With respect to this clonotype: One end of the junction fails to match germline, which may point to a read error. This chain joins TRBV5-1 and TRBJ2-1; perhaps TRBD1 as D (5 bases). CDR1 SGHRS and CDR2 YFSETQ come from the germline V gene. This CDR3 is built from 12 residues. The CDR3 DNA reads TGCGCCAGCATCTTGGAGCAGGGTAGGCAGTTCTTC. It yields the protein CASILEQGRQFF.

As concerns this clonotype: A read error may be the cause here, since a much bigger clone is one base away. This chain joins TRBV12-3 or TRBV12-4 and TRBJ2-1; D gene uncertain. The CDR3 covers 14 residues. The V end was cut by 3 bases, the J end by 9 bases, with 15 bases between. This chain's CDR3 is CASSFKADTIEQFF. CDR3 in DNA: TGTGCCAGCAGTTTTAAGGCAGATACAATTGAGCAGTTCTTC.

In its sample, this clonotype was seen once. This rearrangement joins TRBV5-1 to TRBJ2-7; a possible D gene is TRBD2 (6 bases). The CDR3 runs to 17 residues. The V end lost 4 bases, the J end lost 3 bases, and 23 bases lay between the germline ends. Germline V lookup: CDR1 SGHRS, CDR2 YFSETQ. CDR3 residues: CASSLGAPGLADYEQYF. Here the CDR3 DNA reads TGCGCCAGCAGCCTTGGGGCCCCGGGACTTGCTGACTACGAGCAGTACTTC.

The chain links TRBV30 to TRBJ2-2, with D possibly matching TRBD2 (6 bases). Germline values: CDR1 GTSNPN, CDR2 SVGIG (reference sequence). The CDR3 loop spans 13 amino acids. Trimming took 4 bases from V and 4 from J, leaving 10 bases between them. For the CDR3, the DNA is TGTGCCTGGAAATGGAGGGGCACCGGGGAGCTGTTTTTT. Translated, it gives CAWKWRGTGELFF.

Notes on this clonotype: A much larger clone differs by one base, so this may be a read error. The CDR3 sequence is CSVRSDRDGSPLHF. The DNA of the CDR3 is TGCAGCGTTAGGTCTGACAGGGACGGTTCACCCCTCCACTTT. This chain connects TRBV29-1 to TRBJ1-6, with 7 bases identical to TRBD1. V shed 5 bases and J 9 bases; nucleotides not matched to a gene: 10. The CDR3 spans 14 residues. Per germline, CDR1 SQVTM and CDR2 ANQGSEA.

This clonotype was recorded at least ten times. The V call is TRBV6-6, the J call TRBJ2-3; 8 bases are a match to TRBD1. The CDR3 sequence is 17 residues long. From germline, CDR1 is MNHNY and CDR2 SVGAGI (reference sequence). Trimming took 2 bases from V and 0 from J; bases not matched to a gene: 7. The DNA for the CDR3 is TGTGCCAGCAGTTACAGTGGACAGGGATCTAGCACAGATACGCAGTATTTT. Its translation: CASSYSGQGSSTDTQYF.

A remark on this clonotype: A much larger clone lies one base from this, so it may be a read error. DNA of the CDR3: TGCGCCGGCAGCCATCCGGCAGGACAGGGGGCCTTTGAGCAGTTCTTC. Translated, it gives CAGSHPAGQGAFEQFF. V usage is TRBV5-1 and J usage is TRBJ2-1; 11 nucleotides line up with TRBD1. The CDR3 is 16 amino acids. In germline, CDR1 is SGHRS, CDR2 YFSETQ.

This clonotype was seen ten or more times. The chain combines TRBV10-2 with TRBJ2-1; possibly TRBD1 or TRBD2 for D (5 bases each). This CDR3 is 16 amino acids long. V lost 0 bases, J lost 10 bases, and 19 bases lay in between. CDR1 is WSHSY, CDR2 SAAADI, per germline. The CDR3 nucleotides read TGCGCCAGCAGTGAGTCGACTGGTGGGGGTAGCAGGGAGCAGTTCTTC. Protein sequence: CASSESTGGGSREQFF.

This clonotype was seen a handful of times. The chain couples TRBV12-3 or TRBV12-4 to TRBJ2-3; D might be TRBD2 (5 bases). CDR3 length equals 15 residues. V shed 6 bases and J shed 1 base, with 14 bases lying between them. CDR3: CASRLGRGGTDTQYF. DNA for the CDR3: TGTGCCAGCAGGCTAGGGAGAGGCGGCACAGATACGCAGTATTTT.

Details on this clonotype: One junction end disagrees with the germline gene, perhaps due to a read error. The J gene is TRBJ2-1, the V gene TRBV7-2; TRBD2 might be the D (5 bases). CDR1 and CDR2 from the germline V gene are SGHTA and FQGNSA. The CDR3 contains 13 residues. As DNA, the CDR3 is TGTGCCAGCAGCGTAGCGCCCCGGGATGAGCAGTTCTTC. It yields the protein CASSVAPRDEQFF.

This sequence joins TRBV12-3 or TRBV12-4 and TRBJ2-1, with a weak D call TRBD1 (5 bases). The CDR3 extends over 14 amino acids. Trimming left V 5 bases short and J 10 bases short, with 18 bases between. The DNA of the CDR3 is TGTGCCAGCAGTCTCTGGGGCTCAACGGGCGAGCAGTTCTTC. It encodes CASSLWGSTGEQFF.

This clonotype was counted only a few times. The V and J genes are TRBV20-1 and TRBJ1-2; D is uncertain. CDR1 is DFQATT, CDR2 SNEGSKA, per germline (reference sequence). The V end was cut by 5 bases, the J end by 3 bases, with 22 bases between. This CDR3 has 16 amino acids. CDR3 sequence: CSADGRVSQRDYGYTF. In DNA form, the CDR3 reads TGCAGTGCTGATGGTCGGGTCAGTCAGAGGGACTATGGCTACACCTTC.

The chain couples TRBV2 to TRBJ2-3, with TRBD1 matching 10 bases. Germline loops: CDR1 SNHLY, CDR2 FYNNEI. The J segment lost 4 bases and the V segment lost 6 bases, leaving 7 bases of the junction unmatched. The CDR3 covers 15 residues. The CDR3 bases are TGTGCCAGCAGGGAGGGACAGGGGATGGCAGATACGCAGTATTTT. It specifies CASREGQGMADTQYF.

Notes on this clonotype: This sequence may be a read error, since a much larger clone differs from it by one base. The V gene is TRBV4-1, the J gene TRBJ2-5, with no clear D. CDR3 length equals 14 residues. The V and J ends lost 4 bases and 11 bases respectively, with 20 bases between them. Germline CDR1 is MGHRA and CDR2 is YSYEKL. The CDR3 loop is CASSPQERTNEQYF. Written as DNA, the CDR3 is TGCGCCAGCAGCCCGCAGGAGAGGACCAATGAGCAGTACTTC.

Concerning this clonotype itself: A read error is possible here, since a much larger clone lies one base away. The J gene is TRBJ2-1, the V gene TRBV3-1; weak D call: TRBD2 (7 bases). Germline V gene sequence: CDR1 LGHDT, CDR2 YNNKEL (reference sequence). CDR3 length: 13 amino acids. The CDR3 nucleotides are TGTGCCTGCAGCCACGGGGGGCCTTATGAGCAGTTCTTC. Protein sequence: CACSHGGPYEQFF.

This clonotype has ten or more counts. This rearrangement joins TRBV10-3 to TRBJ2-1, with TRBD2 as a possible D gene (6 bases). The germline V and J ends were trimmed by 7 bases and 5 bases, with 12 bases remaining between them. The CDR3 extends over 13 amino acids. The germline V gene encodes CDR1 ENHRY and CDR2 SYGVKD. The CDR3 DNA reads TGTGCCATCAAACGGGAGAGCGACAATGAGCAGTTCTTC. Translating it yields CAIKRESDNEQFF.

For the CDR3, the DNA is TGTGCCAGCAGTTACTCTCAGACAGGGCGAGAGACCCAGTACTTC. It is translated as CASSYSQTGRETQYF. The chain joins TRBV6-6 to TRBJ2-5; 7 bases align to TRBD1. CDR1 is MNHNY, CDR2 SVGAGI, per germline (reference sequence). The length of the CDR3 is 15 residues. With V trimmed by 0 bases and J by 4 bases, 5 bases remained unmatched.

The rearrangement uses TRBV5-1 and TRBJ1-2; 7 bases map to TRBD1. The V gene's germline CDR1 is SGHRS and CDR2 YFSETQ. The CDR3 totals 14 residues. V was clipped by 0 bases and J by 4 bases; unmatched bases: 3. CDR3 sequence (DNA): TGCGCCAGCAGCTTGGGGGACAGACCCTATGGCTACACCTTC. Its translation is CASSLGDRPYGYTF.

This chain connects TRBV12-3 or TRBV12-4 to TRBJ2-6; possibly TRBD2 for D (6 bases). The length of the CDR3 is 14 residues. Trimming stripped 1 base from V and 15 bases from J, with 16 bases between. Written as DNA, the CDR3 is TGTGCCAGCAGTTTAGGGTCTTCCGCGGGGAACCTGACTTTC. Amino acid sequence: CASSLGSSAGNLTF.

In this sample, this clonotype turned up many times. The chain has TRBV12-5 and TRBJ2-1; D remains unclear. Trimming cost V 1 base and J 9 bases, with 7 bases left between them. The CDR3 is 12 residues long. CDR1 LGHNT and CDR2 FRNRAP come from the germline V gene. CDR3 in DNA: TGTGCTAGTGGTTTGGGTTTCGGTGAGCAGTTCTTC. This codes for CASGLGFGEQFF.

To note about this clonotype: A clone one base away is much larger, so this may be a read error. The rearrangement joins TRBV29-1 to TRBJ2-1; TRBD1 or TRBD2 may be the D gene (6 bases each). The J call may be in error: the DNA end matches TRBJ2-7 better. CDR1 is SQVTM and CDR2 is ANQGSEA in the germline V gene. This CDR3 has 14 amino acids. The CDR3 DNA follows: TGCAGCGTTGTGAGGGGGGCGGCATACAATGAGCAGTACTTC. Translation gives CSVVRGAAYNEQYF.

This clonotype was counted ten times or more. The chain combines TRBV5-1 with TRBJ2-3; D ambiguous. CDR1 and CDR2 from the germline V gene are SGHRS and YFSETQ. CDR3 length: 16 amino acids. Deletions cut 0 bases from V and 0 bases from J, with 11 bases between. This CDR3 is CASSLAPGSSTDTQYF. DNA of the CDR3: TGCGCCAGCAGCTTGGCCCCGGGTTCTAGCACAGATACGCAGTATTTT. Variable domain in full (rest from reference TRBV5-1 and TRBJ2-3): KAGVTQTPRYLIKTRGQQVTLSCSPISGHRSVSWYQQTPGQGLQFLFEYFSETQRNKGNFPGRFSGRQFSNSRSEMNVSTLELGDSALYLCASSLAPGSSTDTQYFGPGTRLTVL.

This clonotype has only a few counts. An end of the junction differs from the germline gene, which may be a read error. The V call is TRBV20-1, the J call TRBJ1-1; 9 bases are a match to TRBD1. CDR3 size: 13 residues. Germline assignment: CDR1 DFQATT and CDR2 SNEGSKA (reference sequence). The CDR3, as DNA: TGCAGCGCTAAAACAGGGGGCATAACTGAAGCTTTCTTT. Translated, it gives CSAKTGGITEAFF.

The chain couples TRBV20-1 to TRBJ2-7; 13 nucleotides agree with TRBD2. This CDR3 has 15 amino acids. In germline, CDR1 is DFQATT, CDR2 SNEGSKA (reference sequence). Trimming took 6 bases from V and 7 from J; bases not matched to a gene: 12. CDR3 bases: TGCAGTGCCACTCGGACTAGCGGGAGTGCGGATGAGCAGTACTTC. Protein product: CSATRTSGSADEQYF.

This chain joins TRBV12-3 or TRBV12-4 and TRBJ2-1; maybe TRBD1 (6 bases). V lost 4 bases and J 0 bases, leaving 10 bases between the germline ends. The CDR3 extends over 15 amino acids. The CDR3: CASSSGAGSYNEQFF. The DNA of the CDR3 is TGTGCCAGCAGTTCAGGGGCCGGCTCCTACAATGAGCAGTTCTTC.